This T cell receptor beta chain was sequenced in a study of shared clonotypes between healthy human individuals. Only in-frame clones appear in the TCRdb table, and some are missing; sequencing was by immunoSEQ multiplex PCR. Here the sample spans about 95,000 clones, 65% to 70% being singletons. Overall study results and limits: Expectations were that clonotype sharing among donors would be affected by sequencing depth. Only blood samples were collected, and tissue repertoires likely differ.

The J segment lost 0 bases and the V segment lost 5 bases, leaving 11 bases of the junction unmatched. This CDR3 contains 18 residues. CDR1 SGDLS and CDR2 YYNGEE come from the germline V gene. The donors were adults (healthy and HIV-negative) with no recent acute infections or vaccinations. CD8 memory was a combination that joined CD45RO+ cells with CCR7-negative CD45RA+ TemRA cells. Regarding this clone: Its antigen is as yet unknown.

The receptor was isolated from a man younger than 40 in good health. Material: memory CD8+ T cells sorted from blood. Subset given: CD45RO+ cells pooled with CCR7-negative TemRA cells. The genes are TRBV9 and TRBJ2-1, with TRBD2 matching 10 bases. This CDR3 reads CASSNLAGGPSSYNEQFF. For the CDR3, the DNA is TGTGCCAGCAGTAACTTAGCGGGAGGACCTAGCTCCTACAATGAGCAGTTCTTC.